Each of the 3 T cell receptor beta chains below was sequenced from the same sample in a study of patients and donors after allogeneic stem cell transplantation. MiXCR, applied by TCRdb to the RT-PCR reads, yields one record per CDR3 protein. Of about 200,000 distinct CDR3 sequences in the sample, 41% were seen once. The sequenced sample consisted of blood, either unsorted or a sorted T cell fraction (not recorded which). The origin of the receptors is a human donor who was either an allogeneic HSCT recipient or a stem cell or donor lymphocyte infusion donor (not recorded which). It is not recorded whose cells these are; they may come from a transplant donor.

This clonotype has a handful of counts. The CDR3 sequence: CASSLTPTGPGETQYF. The CDR3 region has the DNA TGTGCCAGCAGTTTAACCCCGACAGGGCCCGGGGAGACCCAGTACTTC. This chain links TRBV27 with TRBJ2-5; 7 bases are shared with TRBD1. This CDR3 is 16 amino acids long. The germline V gene has CDR1 MNHEY and CDR2 SMNVEV (reference sequence). V lost 2 bases and J lost 5; bases outside the gene matches: 11.

The gene calls are TRBV12-3 or TRBV12-4 and TRBJ2-5; unclear D gene. Between the trimmed V and J ends, which lost 2 bases and 4 bases, there was a span of 2 bases. The CDR3 length is 11 residues. The DNA for the CDR3 is TGTGCCAGCAGTTTATTAGAGACCCAGTACTTC. Translation: CASSLLETQYF.

This clonotype was observed a few times. The chain has TRBV21-1 and TRBJ1-1; TRBD1 is the table's D call, not checked against the DNA. TRBV21-1 has pseudogene status. The CDR3 has 15 amino acids. The CDR3 here is CASAPSGQPNTEAFF. CDR3 bases: TGTGCCAGCGCTCCCTCCGGACAGCCGAACACTGAAGCTTTCTTT.